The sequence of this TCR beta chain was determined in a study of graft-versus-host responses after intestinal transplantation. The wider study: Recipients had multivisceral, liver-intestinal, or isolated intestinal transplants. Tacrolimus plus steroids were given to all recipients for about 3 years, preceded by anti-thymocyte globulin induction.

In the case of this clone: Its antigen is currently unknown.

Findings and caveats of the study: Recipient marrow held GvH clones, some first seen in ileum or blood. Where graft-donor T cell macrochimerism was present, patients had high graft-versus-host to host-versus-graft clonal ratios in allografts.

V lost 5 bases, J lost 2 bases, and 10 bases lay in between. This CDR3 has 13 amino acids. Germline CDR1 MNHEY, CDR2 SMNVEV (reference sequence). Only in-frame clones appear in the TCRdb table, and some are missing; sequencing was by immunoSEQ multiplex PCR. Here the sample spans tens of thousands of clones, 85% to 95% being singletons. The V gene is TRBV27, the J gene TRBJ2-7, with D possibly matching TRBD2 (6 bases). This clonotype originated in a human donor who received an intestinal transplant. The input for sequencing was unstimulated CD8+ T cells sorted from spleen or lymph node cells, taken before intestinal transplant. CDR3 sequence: CASSPGSPYEQYF. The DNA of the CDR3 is TGTGCCAGCAGTCCCGGGAGTCCCTACGAGCAGTACTTC.